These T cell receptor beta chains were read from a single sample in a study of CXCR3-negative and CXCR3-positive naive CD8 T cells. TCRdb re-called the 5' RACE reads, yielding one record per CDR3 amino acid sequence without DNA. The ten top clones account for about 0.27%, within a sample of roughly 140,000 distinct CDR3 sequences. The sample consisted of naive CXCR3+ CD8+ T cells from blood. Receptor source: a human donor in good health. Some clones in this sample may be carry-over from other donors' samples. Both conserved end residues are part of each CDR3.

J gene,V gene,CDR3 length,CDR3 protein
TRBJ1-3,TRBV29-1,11,CGGDTGNTIYF
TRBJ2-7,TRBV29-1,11,CSVEEAWEQYF
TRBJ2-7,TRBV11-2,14,CASSLATGLNEQYF
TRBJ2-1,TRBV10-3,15,CAITPGDRSYNEQFF
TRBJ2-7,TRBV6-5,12,CASIGGGYEQYF
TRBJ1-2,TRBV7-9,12,CASSLVKASYTF
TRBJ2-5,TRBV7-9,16,CASTPFASGGSETQYF
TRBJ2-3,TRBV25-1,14,CASSDGRISDTQYF
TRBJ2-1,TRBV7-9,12,CASSYLGNEQFF
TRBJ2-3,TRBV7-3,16,CASSLFGGDLTDTQYF
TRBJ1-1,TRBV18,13,CASSPFKNTEAFF
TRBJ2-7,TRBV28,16,CASSPEDREFGYEQYF
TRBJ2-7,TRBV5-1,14,CASSFCSVTYEQYF
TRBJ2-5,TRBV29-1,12,CSVPRTEETQYF
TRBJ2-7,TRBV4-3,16,CASSQDLSGRAYEQYF
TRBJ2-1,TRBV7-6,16,CASSSSGGARSNEQFF
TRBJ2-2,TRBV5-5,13,CASSLVEGGELFF
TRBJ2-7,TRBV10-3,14,CAISSDRVSYEQYF
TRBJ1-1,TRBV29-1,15,CSVAGGVNFNAEAFF
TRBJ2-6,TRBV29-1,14,CSALLPYGANVLTF
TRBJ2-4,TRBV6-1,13,CASSDREYYIQYF
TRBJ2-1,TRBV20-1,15,CSARDWREYEDEQFF
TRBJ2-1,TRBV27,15,CASSLAGGGYNEQFF
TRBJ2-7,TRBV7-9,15,CASSTDGSSTYEQYF
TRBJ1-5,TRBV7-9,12,CASSPDGQPQHF
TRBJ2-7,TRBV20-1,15,CSARDSDRGSYEQYF
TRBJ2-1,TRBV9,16,CASSGTGAPTYNEQFF
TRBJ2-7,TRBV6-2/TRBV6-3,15,CASTILGGTLYEQYF
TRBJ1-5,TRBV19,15,CASSIRDDDNQPQHF
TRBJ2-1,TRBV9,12,CASSTTGWEQFF
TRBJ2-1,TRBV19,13,CASSQSSAGEQFF
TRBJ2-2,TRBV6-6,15,CASRPGGSPTGELFF
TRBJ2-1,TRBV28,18,CASSFSSYSPSSYNEQFF
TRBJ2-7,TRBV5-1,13,CASTLDATYEQYF
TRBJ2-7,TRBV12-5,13,CASGPVADYEQYF
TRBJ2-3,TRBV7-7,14,CASSSRLAEDTQYF
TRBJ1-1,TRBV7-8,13,CASSPYGTYEAFF
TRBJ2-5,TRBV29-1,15,CSVEVAGDNQETQYF
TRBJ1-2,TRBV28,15,CASSSAGRARGGYTF
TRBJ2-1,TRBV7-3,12,CASSGDGNEQFF
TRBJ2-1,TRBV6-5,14,CASSGLAGYNEQFF